The rows below give T cell receptor beta chains drawn from one sample of a study of T-cell reconstitution after alpha-beta-depleted transplantation in children. MiXCR was run by TCRdb on the PCR reads, yielding one entry per CDR3 protein. The data show hundreds of thousands of distinct CDR3 sequences, approximately 10% seen once. This specimen was PBMCs from the stem cell graft donor, taken from the stem cell graft. The receptors derive from a human donor who donated a stem cell graft to a child with acute myeloid leukemia. The conserved cysteine and the conserved F or W are not part of the CDR3 here. Fields, in order: V gene, D gene, clone size, J gene, CDR3 protein. The D gene is left open where the match is weak. Clone size is stated in some rows and not others, as once, few, many or a class when expanded.

TRBV7-2,-,-,TRBJ1-2,ASSFPGGGYT
TRBV29-1,TRBD2,many,TRBJ2-7,SVASRGGFSYEQY
TRBV29-1,TRBD2,many,TRBJ2-1,SAILAGGNEQF
TRBV7-6,-,-,TRBJ2-5,ASSAVGARETQY
TRBV29-1,-,-,TRBJ2-1,SVVTKDNEQF
TRBV5-1,-,few,TRBJ2-1,ASSLRDNNEQF
TRBV29-1,-,many,TRBJ2-5,SVVGNEETQY
TRBV5-5,TRBD1,-,TRBJ1-5,ASSPRGDYQPQH
TRBV30,-,-,TRBJ2-1,AWSVLSEQF
TRBV20-1,TRBD2,-,TRBJ2-1,SASPGLAYNEQF
TRBV20-1,TRBD2,many,TRBJ2-7,SARGLAVLYEQY
TRBV5-1,TRBD1,many,TRBJ2-3,ASSLPGQGEY
TRBV29-1,TRBD2,-,TRBJ2-1,SVAGTSGKGYNEQF
TRBV28,TRBD1,few,TRBJ2-7,ASRTTGGNEQY
TRBV6-2/TRBV6-3,-,-,TRBJ2-1,ASSYSEGIGDEQF
TRBV6-6,-,few,TRBJ1-1,ASSNRDGAF
TRBV15,TRBD2,-,TRBJ2-5,ATSRDRSAGGETQY
TRBV15,-,few,TRBJ2-5,ATSRATGTANQETQY
TRBV3-1,-,many,TRBJ2-7,ASSQDGRRPY
TRBV6-2/TRBV6-3,TRBD2,-,TRBJ2-1,ASSPSGRVNEQF
TRBV18,-,few,TRBJ2-3,ASSPLLAKDTQY
TRBV7-2,TRBD2,few,TRBJ2-7,ASSPGGSGGYEQY
TRBV6-1,-,few,TRBJ2-1,ASITTGTSVGHEQF
TRBV28,TRBD2,many,TRBJ2-7,ASSLPGLVGYEQY
TRBV11-2,TRBD2,-,TRBJ2-4,ASSPSGRHGKNIQY
TRBV12-3/TRBV12-4,-,-,TRBJ2-1,ASSLGRQPVYNEQF
TRBV5-1,TRBD1,few,TRBJ1-4,ASSLARGGNEKLF
TRBV10-3,TRBD2,-,TRBJ2-1,AISESKGLAGNEQF
TRBV5-1,-,-,TRBJ1-3,ASSIDGSSGNTIY
TRBV4-2,TRBD2,-,TRBJ2-1,ASSTTSGRVGEQF
TRBV4-1,-,-,TRBJ2-2,ASTPSRGRPGELF
TRBV29-1,TRBD2,-,TRBJ2-4,SVEDPSAGAYDIQY
TRBV7-9,TRBD2,medium-sized,TRBJ2-1,ASSLVTSPNEQF
TRBV29-1,TRBD2,many,TRBJ2-2,SARELTSGENTGELF
TRBV7-8,-,-,TRBJ2-3,ASSLGRGPPGDTQY
TRBV19,-,few,TRBJ1-4,ASSGVATNEKLF
TRBV5-1,TRBD2,many,TRBJ2-1,ASRGLAGEDNEQF
TRBV21-1,-,-,TRBJ2-2,ASSKASGNRITGELF
TRBV6-2/TRBV6-3,TRBD1,many,TRBJ2-7,ASSSPRTGAYEQY
TRBV12-3/TRBV12-4,-,many,TRBJ2-1,ASSLRVEEQF
TRBV5-1,-,many,TRBJ1-4,ASSRGREATNEKLF
TRBV11-2,-,many,TRBJ2-7,ASSFGPEQY
TRBV20-1,TRBD2,few,TRBJ2-1,SGHSAGGPGSYNEQF
TRBV10-3,TRBD2,-,TRBJ2-1,AIREGLADNEQF
TRBV20-1,-,many,TRBJ2-7,SARHGSFRYEQY
TRBV11-2,-,many,TRBJ2-3,ASSLGRVYTQY
TRBV12-3/TRBV12-4,TRBD2,many,TRBJ2-7,ASSTWTSGSYEQY